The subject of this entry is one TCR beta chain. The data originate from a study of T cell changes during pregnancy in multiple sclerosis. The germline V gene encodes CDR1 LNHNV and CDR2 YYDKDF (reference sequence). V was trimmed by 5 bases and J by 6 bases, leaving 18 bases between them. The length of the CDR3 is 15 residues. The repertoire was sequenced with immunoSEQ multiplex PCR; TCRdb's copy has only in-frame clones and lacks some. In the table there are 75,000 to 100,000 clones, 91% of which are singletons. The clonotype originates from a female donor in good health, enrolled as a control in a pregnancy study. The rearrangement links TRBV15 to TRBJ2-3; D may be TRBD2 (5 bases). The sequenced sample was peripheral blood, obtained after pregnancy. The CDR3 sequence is CATSSRGRVGDTQYF. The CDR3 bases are TGTGCCACCAGCTCCCGCGGGCGGGTAGGGGATACGCAGTATTTT.